One sample yielded the 25 T cell receptor beta chains listed below, sequenced in a study of technical replicates of blood from several donors. Only in-frame clones appear in the TCRdb table, and some are missing; sequencing was by immunoSEQ multiplex PCR. The data show tens of thousands of clones, with roughly 90% seen just once and approximately 4% held by the top ten. Sequencing used PBMCs. Receptor source: a human donor in good health. Some clones in this sample may be carry-over from other donors' samples.

This clone is a singleton in its sample. This chain links TRBV19 with TRBJ1-1; the match to TRBD1 covers 8 bases. J gave up 6 bases and V 8 bases, and 11 bases lay outside the gene matches. The CDR3 length is 14 residues. Germline V gives CDR1 LNHDA, CDR2 SQIVND (reference sequence). The CDR3 DNA sequence: TGTGCCAGTCTCCCCCGTGACAGGGGTCCTGAAGCTTTCTTT. This gives the protein CASLPRDRGPEAFF.

The chain is built from TRBV6-1 and TRBJ1-1; TRBD1 matches 8 bases. The germline V gene has CDR1 MNHNS and CDR2 SASEGT. This CDR3 has 13 amino acids. Unmatched junction bases numbered 3, after V lost 9 bases and J lost 0 bases. CDR3 sequence reads: CASRTGLNTEAFF. The CDR3 coding sequence is TGTGCCAGTAGGACAGGGCTGAACACTGAAGCTTTCTTT.

V usage is TRBV10-3 and J usage is TRBJ1-6; D may be TRBD1 (5 bases). Germline CDR1 reads ENHRY; CDR2 reads SYGVKD. CDR3 length: 12 residues. Trimming removed 11 bases at V and 6 bases at J, with 11 bases between. The CDR3 loop is CAAGLPNSPLHF. The DNA of the CDR3 is TGTGCCGCAGGGTTACCTAATTCACCCCTCCACTTT.

This chain links TRBV9 with TRBJ2-7, with 8 bases aligning to TRBD2. The J segment lost 5 bases and the V segment lost 3 bases, leaving 7 bases of the junction unmatched. CDR3 size: 14 residues. CDR1 is SGDLS, CDR2 YYNGEE, per germline. In DNA, the CDR3 is TGTGCCAGCAGCGACCCGGGGGGGACGAACGAGCAGTACTTC. This codes for CASSDPGGTNEQYF. Full variable domain (rest looked up from reference TRBV9 and TRBJ2-7): DSGVTQTPKHLITATGQRVTLRCSPRSGDLSVYWYQQSLDQGLQFLIQYYNGEERAKGNILERFSAQQFPDLHSELNLSSLELGDSALYFCASSDPGGTNEQYFGPGTRLTVT.

The chain combines TRBV18 with TRBJ1-2; tentatively, D is TRBD1 (5 bases). V lost 6 bases, J lost 5 bases, and 19 bases lay in between. This CDR3 region has 15 residues. Germline V gives CDR1 KGHSH, CDR2 LQKENI. The CDR3 protein is CASSQEHGAGYGYTF. CDR3 nucleotides: TGTGCCAGCTCCCAAGAACATGGGGCTGGGTATGGCTACACCTTC.

This clone was detected once. V and J are TRBV19 and TRBJ1-5, with 10 bases fitting TRBD1. The trim removed 7 bases at V and 0 bases at J, leaving 9 bases unmatched. The CDR3 is made up of 17 amino acids. CDR1 is LNHDA and CDR2 is SQIVND in the germline V gene (reference sequence). In DNA form, the CDR3 reads TGTGCCAGTACCTCAGGACAGGGGGTTGATAGCAATCAGCCCCAGCATTTT. Translation: CASTSGQGVDSNQPQHF.

The chain has TRBV4-2 and TRBJ2-1; 11 nucleotides match TRBD2. After removal of 4 bases from V and 4 bases from J, the junction contained 3 bases not matched to a gene. There are 15 residues in the CDR3. CDR1 and CDR2 from the germline V gene are LGHNA and YNFKEQ. This CDR3 reads CASSLTSGDYNEQFF. In DNA, the CDR3 is TGTGCCAGCAGCCTGACTAGCGGGGATTACAATGAGCAGTTCTTC.

The CDR3 sequence: CASSPLGGVSGRASFYNEQFF. CDR3 DNA: TGTGCCAGCAGCCCCTTGGGAGGGGTTAGCGGGAGGGCTTCCTTTTACAATGAGCAGTTCTTC. This chain connects TRBV13 to TRBJ2-1; 11 positions match TRBD2. CDR1 and CDR2 from the germline V gene are PRHDT and FYEKMQ (reference sequence). The CDR3 contains 21 residues. Trimming removed 5 bases from V and 4 bases from J; junction bases left unmatched: 22.

V is TRBV7-2 and J is TRBJ2-7, with D possibly TRBD1 on 7 matching bases. CDR1 is SGHTA, CDR2 FQGNSA, per germline. Trimming pared 0 bases from V and 5 bases from J, leaving 20 bases between. This CDR3 is 17 amino acids long. CDR3 nucleotides: TGTGCCAGCAGCTTAGCGTCAGGGGGGACCCCCTGGAACGAGCAGTACTTC. Translation: CASSLASGGTPWNEQYF.

The chain employs TRBV7-2 and TRBJ2-6; D call uncertain. V was clipped by 5 bases and J by 2 bases, with 7 bases between them. Germline values: CDR1 SGHTA, CDR2 FQGNSA. The CDR3 covers 14 residues. The CDR3 region has the DNA TGTGCCAGCAGCCGATTAGCTGGGGCCAACGTCCTGACTTTC. Amino acid sequence: CASSRLAGANVLTF.

This chain connects TRBV19 to TRBJ1-5, with a tentative D call TRBD1 (6 bases). From germline, CDR1 is LNHDA and CDR2 SQIVND (reference sequence). This CDR3 has 14 amino acids. Trimming pared 6 bases from V and 6 bases from J, leaving 15 bases between. CDR3: CASRTLGGAQPQHF. CDR3 DNA: TGTGCCAGTAGAACATTGGGGGGGGCTCAGCCCCAGCATTTT.

This chain joins TRBV18 and TRBJ2-7; unclear D gene. Trimming shortened V by 3 bases and J by 3 bases, and 15 bases separated the two germline ends. The CDR3 spans 15 residues. Per germline, CDR1 KGHSH and CDR2 LQKENI. CDR3 in DNA: TGTGCCAGCTCACCCAGGCAGGCGACCAACTACGAGCAGTACTTC. Encoded protein: CASSPRQATNYEQYF.

The CDR3, as DNA: TGTGCCAGCAGTGTGACTACGATTTACTACAATGAGCAGTTCTTC. Amino acids: CASSVTTIYYNEQFF. This chain joins TRBV6-1 and TRBJ2-1, with D possibly TRBD2 on 5 matching bases. V was pared by 4 bases and J by 3 bases, with 13 bases between. Germline-derived CDR1 and CDR2 are MNHNS and SASEGT. This CDR3 region has 15 residues.

In DNA form, the CDR3 reads TGTGCCAGCAGCTTTGGGCGGGGGAGGTCCGGGGAGCTGTTTTTT. Protein sequence: CASSFGRGRSGELFF. The chain carries TRBV5-4 and TRBJ2-2; 7 bases match TRBD2. The CDR3 sequence is 15 residues long. The ends lost 2 bases at V and 6 bases at J; junction bases unmatched: 7. Germline V CDR1 and CDR2: SGHNT, YYREEE (reference sequence).

The chain recombines TRBV4-1 with TRBJ1-2; the match to TRBD1 covers 9 bases. From germline, CDR1 is MGHRA and CDR2 YSYEKL. The CDR3 covers 13 residues. V shed 6 bases and J 6 bases; nucleotides not matched to a gene: 5. The CDR3: CASRGTGSNGYTF. Here the CDR3 DNA reads TGCGCCAGCAGAGGGACAGGGTCTAATGGCTACACCTTC.

CDR3: CASSLRTSGRAGDEQFF. The CDR3, as DNA: TGTGCCAGCAGCCTGAGGACTAGCGGGAGGGCCGGGGATGAGCAGTTCTTC. J is TRBJ2-1 and V is TRBV7-6; 15 nucleotides match TRBD2. The length of the CDR3 is 17 residues. The junction had 10 bases not matched to a gene; V was cut back by 5 bases and J by 8 bases. Germline CDR1 reads SGHVS; CDR2 reads FNYEAQ.

The chain uses TRBV28 and TRBJ2-3, with D unclear. The CDR3 is 14 amino acids. V was shortened by 6 bases and J by 2 bases, with 12 bases between the two germline ends. Germline-derived CDR1 and CDR2 are MDHEN and SYDVKM. The CDR3 reads CASSPRSVTDTQYF. CDR3 DNA sequence: TGTGCCAGCAGCCCCCGGTCCGTCACAGATACGCAGTATTTT. Full variable domain (missing parts from reference TRBV28 and TRBJ2-3): DVKVTQSSRYLVKRTGEKVFLECVQDMDHENMFWYRQDPGLGLRLIYFSYDVKMKEKGDIPEGYSVSREKKERFSLILESASTNQTSMYLCASSPRSVTDTQYFGPGTRLTVL.

The V call is TRBV5-1, the J call TRBJ1-2, with 8 bases lining up with TRBD1. Germline CDR1 SGHRS, CDR2 YFSETQ. With V trimmed by 4 bases and J by 3 bases, 2 bases remained unmatched. The CDR3 covers 13 residues. The CDR3 bases are TGCGCCAGCAGCCCGGGACAGGACTATGGCTACACCTTC. This codes for CASSPGQDYGYTF.

Regarding this clone: An end of the junction does not agree with germline; a read error may underlie this. The chain recombines TRBV5-1 with TRBJ1-1; D is unclear. This CDR3 region has 13 residues. Germline CDR1 is SGHRS and CDR2 is YFSETQ. The CDR3 loop reads CASSLIGNPEAFF. CDR3 DNA sequence: TGCGCCAGCAGCTTGATCGGGAACCCTGAAGCTTTCTTT.

This clone was counted once. The V and J genes are TRBV2 and TRBJ2-2; TRBD2 agrees at 8 bases. The V segment lost 7 bases and the J segment 5 bases; nucleotides outside the gene matches: 6. The CDR3 covers 14 residues. CDR1 SNHLY and CDR2 FYNNEI come from the germline V gene. This chain's CDR3 is CASTGRGGTGELFF. CDR3 in DNA: TGTGCCAGCACGGGACGGGGGGGAACCGGGGAGCTGTTTTTT. Full variable domain (remainder filled in from reference TRBV2 and TRBJ2-2): EPEVTQTPSHQVTQMGQEVILRCVPISNHLYFYWYRQILGQKVEFLVSFYNNEISEKSEIFDDQFSVERPDGSNFTLKIRSTKLEDSAMYFCASTGRGGTGELFFGEGSRLTVL.

The chain carries TRBV4-1 and TRBJ1-2; D ambiguous. Trimming stripped 1 base from V and 1 base from J, with 7 bases between. This CDR3 is 14 amino acids long. Germline CDR1 reads MGHRA; CDR2 reads YSYEKL. The CDR3 DNA reads TGCGCCAGCAGCCAAGTAGGAGATAACTATGGCTACACCTTC. The encoded protein is CASSQVGDNYGYTF.

J is TRBJ2-7 and V is TRBV9; 12 positions agree with TRBD2. The germline V gene has CDR1 SGDLS and CDR2 YYNGEE. Trimming at V came to 2 bases and at J to 6 bases, leaving 9 bases not matched to a gene. The CDR3 sequence is 16 residues long. The CDR3 DNA follows: TGTGCCAGCAGCGTTGGACTAGCGGGGACCTGGGGCGAGCAGTACTTC. Translating gives CASSVGLAGTWGEQYF.

The chain recombines TRBV2 with TRBJ1-5; weak D call: TRBD1 (6 bases). Germline V gene sequence: CDR1 SNHLY, CDR2 FYNNEI. V dropped 6 bases and J dropped 7 bases, with 10 bases sitting between them. The CDR3 has 12 residues. CDR3 region: CASRGTFQPQHF. The CDR3 DNA sequence: TGTGCCAGCAGGGGGACATTCCAGCCCCAGCATTTT.

The gene calls are TRBV10-3 and TRBJ2-1, with D possibly TRBD2 on 6 matching bases. V was clipped by 11 bases and J by 0 bases, with 23 bases between them. Germline CDR1 reads ENHRY; CDR2 reads SYGVKD. CDR3 size: 17 residues. This CDR3 is CASQGPGGASSYNEQFF. The CDR3 nucleotides are TGTGCCTCCCAAGGTCCGGGCGGGGCGAGCTCCTACAATGAGCAGTTCTTC.

This CDR3 reads CASSQDGRDTRNTEAFF. CDR3 DNA sequence: TGCGCCAGCAGCCAAGATGGGAGGGACACGAGAAACACTGAAGCTTTCTTT. The chain combines TRBV4-3 with TRBJ1-1, with a possible D match to TRBD1 (6 bases). Trimming pared 0 bases from V and 2 bases from J, leaving 16 bases between. CDR3 length: 17 residues. Germline V CDR1 and CDR2: LGHNA, YSLEER.